A single sample gave rise to the 3 T cell receptor beta chains below, sequenced in a study of long-term antiretroviral therapy in people with HIV. Samples were assayed with immunoSEQ v3.0 at survey level. TCRdb's copy holds only in-frame clones and misses some; the assay was immunoSEQ multiplex PCR. The sample shows tens of thousands of clones, 70% to 90% of them seen only once. The sample here was unsorted PBMCs, taken 1.8 years after starting antiretroviral therapy. Receptor source: a woman younger than 30 with HIV.

V gene TRBV19 combines with J gene TRBJ2-5; TRBD2 matches at 9 bases. The J call may be mistaken, given a closer DNA end match to TRBJ2-7. The CDR3 has 15 residues. The germline CDR1 and CDR2 sequences are LNHDA and SQIVND (reference sequence). This CDR3 is CASSTGLAGSYEQYF. DNA for the CDR3: TGTGCCAGTAGTACCGGGCTAGCGGGAAGCTACGAGCAGTACTTC.

With respect to this clone: A read error may produce the germline difference seen at one junction end. This chain uses TRBV14 with TRBJ1-1, with D perhaps matching TRBD1 (5 bases). The CDR3 contains 14 residues. CDR1 and CDR2 from the germline V gene are SGHDN and FVKESK. CDR3 nucleotides: TGTGCCACCAGCTTAAGGGAGGGGATCACTGAAGCTTTCTTT. It codes for CATSLREGITEAFF.

The rearrangement joins TRBV10-3 to TRBJ2-1; D possibly matches TRBD1 or TRBD2 (5 bases each). The CDR3 spans 15 residues. V was cut by 4 bases and J by 5 bases, with 15 bases left in between. Looked up from germline, CDR1 is ENHRY and CDR2 is SYGVKD. The CDR3 DNA reads as TGTGCCATCAGTGCTTGGGGGAGCCAAGACAATGAGCAGTTCTTC. Protein product: CAISAWGSQDNEQFF.